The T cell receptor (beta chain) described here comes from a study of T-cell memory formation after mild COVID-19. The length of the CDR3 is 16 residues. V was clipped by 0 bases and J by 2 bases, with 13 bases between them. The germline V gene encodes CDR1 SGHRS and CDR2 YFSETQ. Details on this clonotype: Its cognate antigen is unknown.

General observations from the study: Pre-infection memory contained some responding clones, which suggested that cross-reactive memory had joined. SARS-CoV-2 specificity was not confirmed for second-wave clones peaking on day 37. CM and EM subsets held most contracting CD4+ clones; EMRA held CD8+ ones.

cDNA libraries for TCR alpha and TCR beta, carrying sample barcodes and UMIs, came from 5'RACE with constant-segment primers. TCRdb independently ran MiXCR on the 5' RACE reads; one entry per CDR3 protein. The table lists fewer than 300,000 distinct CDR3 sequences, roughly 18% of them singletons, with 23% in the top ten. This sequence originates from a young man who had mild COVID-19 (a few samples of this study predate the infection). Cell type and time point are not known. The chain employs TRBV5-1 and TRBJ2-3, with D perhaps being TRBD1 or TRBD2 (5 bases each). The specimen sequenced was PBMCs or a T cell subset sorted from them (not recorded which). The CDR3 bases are TGCGCCAGCAGCTTGGACTTTAGGGACCTCACAGATACGCAGTATTTT. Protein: CASSLDFRDLTDTQYF.